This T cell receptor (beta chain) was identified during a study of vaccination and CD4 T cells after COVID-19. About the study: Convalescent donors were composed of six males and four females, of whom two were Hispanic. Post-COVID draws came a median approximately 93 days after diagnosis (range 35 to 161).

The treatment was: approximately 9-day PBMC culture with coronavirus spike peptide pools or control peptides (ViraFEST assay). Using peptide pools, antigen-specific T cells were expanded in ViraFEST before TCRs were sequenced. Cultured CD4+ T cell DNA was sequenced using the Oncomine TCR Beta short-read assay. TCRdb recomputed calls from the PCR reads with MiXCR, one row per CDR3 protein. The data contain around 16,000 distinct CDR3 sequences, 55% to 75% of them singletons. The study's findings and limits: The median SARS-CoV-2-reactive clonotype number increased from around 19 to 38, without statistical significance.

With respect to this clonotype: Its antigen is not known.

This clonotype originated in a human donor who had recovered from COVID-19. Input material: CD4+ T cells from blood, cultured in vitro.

CDR3 sequence reads: CASSTQQGWTEAFF. The CDR3 region has the DNA TGTGCCAGCAGTACGCAACAGGGGTGGACTGAAGCTTTCTTT. The rearrangement joins TRBV6-2 or TRBV6-3 to TRBJ1-1; 7 nucleotides match TRBD1. V dropped 5 bases and J dropped 5; count of bases not matched to a gene: 8. The CDR3 covers 14 residues. Germline-derived CDR1 and CDR2 are MNHEY and SVGEGT.